One and the same sample provided the 25 T cell receptor beta chains below, sequenced in a study of blood T cell repertoires in COVID-19. The data were produced by immunoSEQ multiplex PCR, yet TCRdb's version contains in-frame clones alone and is incomplete. This sample has fewer than 250,000 clones, with about four fifths found just once. The material sequenced was PBMCs or T cells enriched from blood (not recorded which). The receptors originated from a woman aged 50 to 65 who had been exposed to COVID-19.

The chain uses TRBV4-3 and TRBJ1-2; D remains unclear. The germline V and J ends were trimmed by 0 bases and 0 bases, with 11 bases remaining between them. Germline V lookup: CDR1 LGHNA, CDR2 YSLEER. The CDR3 contains 16 residues. The CDR3 DNA follows: TGCGCCAGCAGCCAAGATACGAGGATGGCTAACTATGGCTACACCTTC. Translation gives CASSQDTRMANYGYTF.

This clone was seen only a few times. This chain joins TRBV2 and TRBJ2-7; the match to TRBD1 covers 9 bases. Per the germline V gene, CDR1 is SNHLY and CDR2 is FYNNEI. V lost 2 bases and J lost 4; bases outside the gene matches: 6. This CDR3 has 15 residues. The CDR3 DNA sequence: TGTGCCAGCAGTGAACTTGGGACAGGGATTTACGAGCAGTACTTC. Translated: CASSELGTGIYEQYF.

This clone was found a few times. V and J are TRBV3-1 (or the pseudogene TRBV3-2) and TRBJ1-2; D is undetermined. CDR1 and CDR2 from the germline V gene are LGHDT and YNNKEL (reference sequence). The CDR3 sequence is 12 residues long. V gave up 2 bases and J gave up 9 bases, with 10 bases separating them. CDR3: CASSQFSRSYTF. CDR3 in DNA: TGTGCCAGCAGCCAATTTTCGAGGAGCTACACCTTC.

The chain joins TRBV19 to TRBJ1-1; TRBD1 matches at 9 bases. Looked up from germline, CDR1 is LNHDA and CDR2 is SQIVND (reference sequence). Germline trimming cut 6 bases from V and 8 bases from J; bases unmatched to any gene: 10. This CDR3 has 14 residues. In nucleotides, the CDR3 is TGTGCCAGTAGAATGGGACAGGGCCGGGGAGAAGCTTTCTTT. It encodes CASRMGQGRGEAFF. The full variable domain, in which reference TRBV19 and TRBJ1-1 provide the parts outside the CDR3, is DGGITQSPKYLFRKEGQNVTLSCEQNLNHDAMYWYRQDPGQGLRLIYYSQIVNDFQKGDIAEGYSVSREKKESFPLTVTSAQKNPTAFYLCASRMGQGRGEAFFGQGTRLTVV.

This clone was seen just once. The V call is TRBV2, the J call TRBJ2-7; 7 bases line up with TRBD1. CDR1 is SNHLY, CDR2 FYNNEI, per germline. The J segment lost 1 base and the V segment lost 3 bases, leaving 3 bases of the junction unmatched. CDR3 length equals 14 residues. This CDR3 is CASSDPTGSYEQYF. DNA of the CDR3: TGTGCCAGCAGTGACCCGACAGGGTCCTACGAGCAGTACTTC.

V and J are TRBV5-1 and TRBJ2-3, with 7 bases aligning to TRBD2. After removal of 4 bases from V and 2 bases from J, the junction contained 10 bases not matched to a gene. Germline loops: CDR1 SGHRS, CDR2 YFSETQ. This CDR3 has 16 residues. DNA for the CDR3: TGCGCCAGCAGCCCGAACAAGCGGGGTTTCACAGATACGCAGTATTTT. Protein: CASSPNKRGFTDTQYF.

V gene TRBV27 combines with J gene TRBJ2-6, with D possibly TRBD1 on 5 matching bases. Between the trimmed V and J ends, which lost 8 bases and 2 bases, there was a span of 16 bases. The CDR3 runs 16 residues. Germline V lookup: CDR1 MNHEY, CDR2 SMNVEV (reference sequence). In DNA form, the CDR3 reads TGTGCCAGCGGTCCAGGGCCAAGGACTGGGGCCAACGTCCTGACTTTC. It translates to CASGPGPRTGANVLTF.

This clone was counted between two and nine times. This chain joins TRBV11-1 and TRBJ1-3; 7 bases map to TRBD1. The CDR3 spans 13 residues. The germline gives CDR1 SGHAT, CDR2 FQDESV (reference sequence). V shed 5 bases and J 8 bases; nucleotides not matched to a gene: 6. The CDR3 reads CASSLGDSDTIYF. The CDR3 coding sequence is TGTGCCAGCAGCCTAGGGGACAGCGACACCATATATTTT.

A few counts support this clone. V is TRBV6-5 and J is TRBJ1-6; D might be TRBD1 (5 bases). Trimming shortened V by 5 bases and J by 6 bases, and 8 bases separated the two germline ends. CDR3 length: 13 amino acids. The germline CDR1 and CDR2 sequences are MNHEY and SVGAGI. Here the CDR3 reads CASSRTSNSPLHF. Here the CDR3 DNA reads TGTGCCAGCAGTCGGACAAGTAATTCACCCCTCCACTTT.

This clone was seen more than once but under ten times. The genes are TRBV12-3 or TRBV12-4 and TRBJ1-1, with a weak D call TRBD1 (5 bases). Trimming shortened V by 2 bases and J by 6 bases, and 10 bases separated the two germline ends. The CDR3 has 13 amino acids. Here the CDR3 DNA reads TGTGCCAGCAGTTTATCAGGGATACCTGAAGCTTTCTTT. Translation: CASSLSGIPEAFF.

About this clone itself: This CDR3 is also generated by other DNA sequences in the sample. The chain's CDR3 is CASSLPPSNEQFF. Here the CDR3 DNA reads TGTGCCAGCAGTTTACCCCCCTCCAATGAGCAGTTCTTC. The V and J genes are TRBV28 and TRBJ2-1; D gene ambiguous. Germline CDR1 is MDHEN and CDR2 is SYDVKM. The CDR3 has 13 residues. V lost 2 bases and J 6 bases, leaving 8 bases between the germline ends.

The V gene is TRBV10-2, the J gene TRBJ1-2, with D perhaps matching TRBD1 (5 bases). Trimming left V 7 bases short and J 1 base short, with 10 bases between. CDR1 and CDR2 (germline): WSHSY, SAAADI. CDR3 length: 13 amino acids. The CDR3 sequence: CASTGQVNYGYTF. CDR3 DNA: TGCGCCAGCACCGGACAAGTTAACTATGGCTACACCTTC.

The genes are TRBV4-1 and TRBJ1-4; possibly TRBD1 for D (6 bases). Germline CDR1 MGHRA, CDR2 YSYEKL. The CDR3 contains 16 residues. The ends were cut back, 1 base at V and 5 bases at J, with 14 bases in the middle. CDR3 region: CASSQAAGTQNEKLFF. The CDR3 bases are TGCGCCAGCAGCCAAGCGGCAGGGACACAAAATGAAAAACTGTTTTTT.

The rearrangement joins TRBV2 to TRBJ1-2; possibly TRBD1 for D (5 bases). The CDR3 spans 10 residues. The V end lost 6 bases, the J end lost 10 bases, and 9 bases lay between the germline ends. Germline V gene lookup returns CDR1 SNHLY and CDR2 FYNNEI. As DNA, the CDR3 is TGTGCCAGCAGGGCGGGGGACTACACCTTC. This encodes CASRAGDYTF.

The genes are TRBV5-4 and TRBJ2-7, with D possibly TRBD2 on 5 matching bases. V was trimmed by 4 bases and J by 4 bases, leaving 9 bases between them. CDR1 is SGHNT and CDR2 is YYREEE in the germline V gene (reference sequence). This CDR3 is built from 12 residues. The CDR3 sequence is CASSPGSYEQYF. In DNA, the CDR3 is TGTGCCAGCAGCCCGGGGAGTTACGAGCAGTACTTC.

The rearrangement links TRBV6-5 to TRBJ1-5; 7 bases align to TRBD1. The CDR3 is made up of 13 amino acids. Germline V gene sequence: CDR1 MNHEY, CDR2 SVGAGI. The ends lost 7 bases at V and 7 bases at J; junction bases unmatched: 7. The CDR3 is CASNEGARQPQHF. The DNA for the CDR3 is TGTGCCAGCAACGAGGGGGCTCGGCAGCCCCAGCATTTT.

This chain connects TRBV3-1 (or the pseudogene TRBV3-2) to TRBJ2-1, with 9 bases fitting TRBD1. The CDR3 is 13 amino acids. Unmatched junction bases numbered 2, after V lost 6 bases and J lost 5 bases. Germline-derived CDR1 and CDR2 are LGHDT and YNNKEL (reference sequence). The DNA of the CDR3 is TGTGCCAGCAGGGACAGGGGAAACAATGAGCAGTTCTTC. As protein: CASRDRGNNEQFF.

The chain employs TRBV9 and TRBJ1-3; 9 bases align to TRBD1. Germline lookup yields CDR1 SGDLS and CDR2 YYNGEE. The CDR3 consists of 17 residues. The V segment lost 4 bases and the J segment 0 bases; nucleotides outside the gene matches: 8. CDR3 coding DNA: TGTGCCAGCAGCCTTGGTGGACAGGGGAACTCTGGAAACACCATATATTTT. Residues: CASSLGGQGNSGNTIYF.

Details on this clone: Other DNA sequences in this specimen translate into the identical CDR3. The J gene is TRBJ1-1, the V gene TRBV18; no clear D. Germline CDR1 and CDR2: KGHSH and LQKENI. This CDR3 is 13 amino acids long. V gave up 3 bases and J gave up 1 base, with 6 bases separating them. The chain's CDR3 is CASSPGGNTEAFF. The CDR3 nucleotides read TGTGCCAGCTCACCCGGCGGGAACACTGAAGCTTTCTTT.

The chain combines TRBV5-1 with TRBJ2-1, with a weak D call TRBD2 (5 bases). CDR1 is SGHRS, CDR2 YFSETQ, per germline. This CDR3 is 13 amino acids long. V was pared by 5 bases and J by 12 bases, with 18 bases between. CDR3 in amino acids: CASSERAAAGQFF. The CDR3 coding sequence is TGCGCCAGCAGTGAACGAGCCGCGGCGGGGCAGTTCTTC.

A word on this clone: The sample carries other DNA sequences with the same CDR3. The chain recombines TRBV6-5 with TRBJ1-3; no clear D gene. The CDR3 is 13 residues long. Germline V gives CDR1 MNHEY, CDR2 SVGAGI. The V end lost 4 bases, the J end lost 0 bases, and 4 bases lay between the germline ends. The CDR3 nucleotides read TGTGCCAGCAGTTCAGGCTCTGGAAACACCATATATTTT. Protein sequence: CASSSGSGNTIYF.

This clone has only one observation. This chain joins TRBV6-5 and TRBJ1-1; tentatively, D is TRBD1 (6 bases). V lost 6 bases and J lost 4, with 15 bases in between. Germline V lookup: CDR1 MNHEY, CDR2 SVGAGI. The CDR3 consists of 14 residues. The CDR3: CASRVTGTGTEAFF. In DNA, the CDR3 is TGTGCCAGCAGAGTGACAGGCACCGGCACTGAAGCTTTCTTT.

The chain joins TRBV4-3 to TRBJ1-3, with a tentative D call TRBD1 (5 bases). Trimming took 0 bases from V and 5 from J, leaving 14 bases between them. The CDR3 is 16 amino acids. In germline, CDR1 is LGHNA, CDR2 YSLEER. CDR3 sequence: CASSQDREGTRNTIYF. In DNA, the CDR3 is TGCGCCAGCAGCCAAGATAGGGAGGGGACGAGAAACACCATATATTTT.

The chain carries TRBV20-1 and TRBJ1-1; no reliable D call. Per the germline V gene, CDR1 is DFQATT and CDR2 is SNEGSKA (reference sequence). This CDR3 spans 13 amino acids. Between the trimmed V and J ends, which lost 3 bases and 1 base, there was a span of 9 bases. CDR3 DNA: TGCAGTGCTAGTGGGCTGGCGAACACTGAAGCTTTCTTT. This encodes CSASGLANTEAFF.

This clone showed up just a few times. V usage is TRBV5-1 and J usage is TRBJ2-4; no clear D gene. In germline, CDR1 is SGHRS, CDR2 YFSETQ. The CDR3 is 20 residues long. The germline V and J ends were trimmed by 0 bases and 7 bases, with 29 bases remaining between them. The CDR3 nucleotides are TGCGCCAGCAGCTTGGATACCCCAGGCCGCGTGGGCCTGCTCGGCAACATTCAGTACTTC. Protein product: CASSLDTPGRVGLLGNIQYF.